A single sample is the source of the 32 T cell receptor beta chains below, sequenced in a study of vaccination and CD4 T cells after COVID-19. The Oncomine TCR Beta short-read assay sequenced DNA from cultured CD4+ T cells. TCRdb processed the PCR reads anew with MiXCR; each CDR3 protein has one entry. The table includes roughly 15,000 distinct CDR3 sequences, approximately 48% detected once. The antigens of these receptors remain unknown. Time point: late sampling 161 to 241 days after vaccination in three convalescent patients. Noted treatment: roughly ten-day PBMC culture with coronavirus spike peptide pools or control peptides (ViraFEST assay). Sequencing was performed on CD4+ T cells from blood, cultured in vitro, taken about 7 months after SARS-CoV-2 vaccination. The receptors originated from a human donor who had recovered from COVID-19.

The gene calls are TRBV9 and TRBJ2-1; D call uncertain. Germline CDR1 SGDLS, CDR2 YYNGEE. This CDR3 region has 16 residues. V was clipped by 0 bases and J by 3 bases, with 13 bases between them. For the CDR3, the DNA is TGTGCCAGCAGCGTAGCGTCGGGCAGGATCTACAATGAGCAGTTCTTC. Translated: CASSVASGRIYNEQFF.

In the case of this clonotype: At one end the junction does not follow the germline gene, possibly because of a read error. This CDR3 is CASSPRDSQETQYF. As DNA, the CDR3 is TGTGCTAGCAGCCCCAGGGACAGTCAAGAGACCCAGTACTTC. The V call is TRBV7-7, the J call TRBJ2-5; 7 bases fit TRBD1. Germline V gene sequence: CDR1 SSHAT, CDR2 FNYEAQ (reference sequence). This CDR3 is built from 14 residues. The whole variable domain, filled in from reference TRBV7-7 and TRBJ2-5, reads GAGVSQSPRYKVTKRGQDVTLRCDPISSHATLYWYQQALGQGPEFLTYFNYEAQPDKSGLPSDRFSAERPEGSISTLTIQRTEQRDSAMYRCASSPRDSQETQYFGPGTRLLVL.

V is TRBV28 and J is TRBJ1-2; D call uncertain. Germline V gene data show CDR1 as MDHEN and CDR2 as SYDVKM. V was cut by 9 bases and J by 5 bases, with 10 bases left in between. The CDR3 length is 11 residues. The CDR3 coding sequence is TGTGCCAGTAGGTTCCTTTATGGCTACACCTTC. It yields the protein CASRFLYGYTF.

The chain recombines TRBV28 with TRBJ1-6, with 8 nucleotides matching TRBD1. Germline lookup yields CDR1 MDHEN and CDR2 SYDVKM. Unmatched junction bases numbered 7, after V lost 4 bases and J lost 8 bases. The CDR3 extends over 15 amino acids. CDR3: CASSSDRAPYSPLHF. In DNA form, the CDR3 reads TGTGCCAGCAGTTCGGACAGGGCCCCCTATTCACCCCTCCACTTT.

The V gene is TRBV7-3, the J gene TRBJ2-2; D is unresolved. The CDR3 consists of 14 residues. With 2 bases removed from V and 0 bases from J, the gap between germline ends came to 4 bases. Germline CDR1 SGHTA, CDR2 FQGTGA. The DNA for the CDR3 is TGTGCCAGCAGCTTAGGCGCGAACACCGGGGAGCTGTTTTTT. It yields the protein CASSLGANTGELFF. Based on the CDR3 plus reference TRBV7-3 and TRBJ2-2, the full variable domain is GAGVSQTPSNKVTEKGKYVELRCDPISGHTALYWYRQSLGQGPEFLIYFQGTGAADDSGLPNDRFFAVRPEGSVSTLKIQRTERGDSAVYLCASSLGANTGELFFGEGSRLTVL.

The CDR3 DNA follows: TGTGCCAGCAGCCCCCAGGGGGGTCACAACAATGAGCAGTTCTTC. It is translated as CASSPQGGHNNEQFF. The V and J genes are TRBV7-3 and TRBJ2-1; tentative D call: TRBD1 (7 bases). Germline V gives CDR1 SGHTA, CDR2 FQGTGA. Trimming removed 5 bases from V and 5 bases from J, with 16 bases in between. The CDR3 spans 15 residues.

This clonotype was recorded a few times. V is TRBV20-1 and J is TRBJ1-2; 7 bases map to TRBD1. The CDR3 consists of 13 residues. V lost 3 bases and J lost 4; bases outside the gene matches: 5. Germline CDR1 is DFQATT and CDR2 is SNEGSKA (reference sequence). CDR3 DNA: TGCAGTGCTAGGGAAGGGACAGCCTATGGCTACACCTTC. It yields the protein CSAREGTAYGYTF.

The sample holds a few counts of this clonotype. CDR3 protein: CSASSLVNTGELFF. The CDR3 DNA reads TGCAGTGCTAGTAGTCTTGTGAACACCGGGGAGCTGTTTTTT. The chain recombines TRBV20-1 with TRBJ2-2; D is uncertain. Looked up from germline, CDR1 is DFQATT and CDR2 is SNEGSKA (reference sequence). CDR3 length equals 14 residues. With 3 bases removed from V and 1 base from J, the gap between germline ends came to 9 bases.

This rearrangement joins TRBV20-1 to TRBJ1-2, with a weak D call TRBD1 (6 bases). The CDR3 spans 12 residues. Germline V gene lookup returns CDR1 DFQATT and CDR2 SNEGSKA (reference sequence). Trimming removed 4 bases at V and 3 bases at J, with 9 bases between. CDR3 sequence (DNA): TGCAGTGCTACAGGGGCGGACTATGGCTACACCTTC. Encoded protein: CSATGADYGYTF.

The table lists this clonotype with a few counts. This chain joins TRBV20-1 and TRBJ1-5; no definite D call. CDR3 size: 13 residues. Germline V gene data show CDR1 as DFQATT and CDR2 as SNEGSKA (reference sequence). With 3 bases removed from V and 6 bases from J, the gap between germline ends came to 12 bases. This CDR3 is CSASTLGGQPQHF. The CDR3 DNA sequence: TGCAGTGCTAGTACCTTGGGTGGTCAGCCCCAGCATTTT.

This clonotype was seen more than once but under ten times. The CDR3 reads CATSRDLLAHEQYF. CDR3 DNA: TGTGCCACCAGCAGAGATTTACTAGCCCACGAGCAGTACTTC. The V gene is TRBV15, the J gene TRBJ2-7; D possibly corresponds to TRBD2 (6 bases). CDR3 length: 14 residues. Germline V gene lookup returns CDR1 LNHNV and CDR2 YYDKDF (reference sequence). Trimming removed 0 bases from V and 5 bases from J, with 11 bases in between. Combining the CDR3 with reference TRBV15 and TRBJ2-7 gives the whole variable domain DAMVIQNPRYQVTQFGKPVTLSCSQTLNHNVMYWYQQKSSQAPKLLFHYYDKDFNNEADTPDNFQSRRPNTSFCFLDIRSPGLGDTAMYLCATSRDLLAHEQYFGPGTRLTVT.

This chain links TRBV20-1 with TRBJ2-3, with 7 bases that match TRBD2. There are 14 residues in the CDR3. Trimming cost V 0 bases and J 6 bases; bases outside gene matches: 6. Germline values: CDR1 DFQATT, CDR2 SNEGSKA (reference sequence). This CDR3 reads CSARDSGGSDTQYF. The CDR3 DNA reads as TGCAGTGCTAGAGATTCGGGGGGTTCGGATACGCAGTATTTT.

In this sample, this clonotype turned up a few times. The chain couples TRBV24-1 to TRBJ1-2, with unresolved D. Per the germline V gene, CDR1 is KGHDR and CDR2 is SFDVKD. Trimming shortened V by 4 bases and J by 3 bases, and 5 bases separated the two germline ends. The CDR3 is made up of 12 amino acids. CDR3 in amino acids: CATSEGYYGYTF. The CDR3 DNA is TGTGCCACCAGTGAGGGGTACTATGGCTACACCTTC.

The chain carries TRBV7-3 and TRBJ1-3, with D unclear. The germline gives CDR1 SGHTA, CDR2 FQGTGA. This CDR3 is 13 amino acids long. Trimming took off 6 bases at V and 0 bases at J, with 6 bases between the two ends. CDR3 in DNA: TGTGCCAGCAGTGGCGGCTCTGGAAACACCATATATTTT. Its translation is CASSGGSGNTIYF.

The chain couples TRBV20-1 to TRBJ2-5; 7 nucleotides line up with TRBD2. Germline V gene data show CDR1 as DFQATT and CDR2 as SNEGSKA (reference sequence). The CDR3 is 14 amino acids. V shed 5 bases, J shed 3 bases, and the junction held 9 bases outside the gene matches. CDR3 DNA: TGCAGTGCTCTGAGACTAGCACCGAAAGAGACCCAGTACTTC. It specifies CSALRLAPKETQYF.

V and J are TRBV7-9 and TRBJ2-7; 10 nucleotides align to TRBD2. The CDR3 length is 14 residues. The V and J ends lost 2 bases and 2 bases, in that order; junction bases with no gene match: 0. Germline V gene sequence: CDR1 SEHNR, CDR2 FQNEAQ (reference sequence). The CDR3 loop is CASSLSGGAYEQYF. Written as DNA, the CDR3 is TGTGCCAGCAGCTTAAGCGGGGGGGCCTACGAGCAGTACTTC. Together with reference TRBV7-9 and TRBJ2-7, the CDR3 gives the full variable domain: DTGVSQNPRHKITKRGQNVTFRCDPISEHNRLYWYRQTLGQGPEFLTYFQNEAQLEKSRLLSDRFSAERPKGSFSTLEIQRTEQGDSAMYLCASSLSGGAYEQYFGPGTRLTVT.

The CDR3: CASSPTRHGGGETQYF. The CDR3 DNA reads TGTGCCAGCAGTCCAACCCGTCACGGGGGGGGGGAGACCCAGTACTTC. The chain is built from TRBV27 and TRBJ2-5; 8 positions agree with TRBD2. This CDR3 comprises 16 residues. CDR1 and CDR2 from the germline V gene are MNHEY and SMNVEV (reference sequence). J was trimmed by 5 bases and V by 5 bases; bases with no gene match: 13.

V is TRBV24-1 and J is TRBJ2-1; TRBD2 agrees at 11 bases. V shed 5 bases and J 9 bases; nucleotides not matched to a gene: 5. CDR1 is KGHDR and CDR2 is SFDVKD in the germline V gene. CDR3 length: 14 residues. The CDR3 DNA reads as TGTGCCACCAGTGCGGCTAGCGGGAGGCTTGAGCAGTTCTTC. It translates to CATSAASGRLEQFF.

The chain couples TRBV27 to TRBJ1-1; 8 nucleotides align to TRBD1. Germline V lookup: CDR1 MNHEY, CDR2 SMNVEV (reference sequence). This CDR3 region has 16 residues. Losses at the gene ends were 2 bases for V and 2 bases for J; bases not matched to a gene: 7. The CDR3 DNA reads TGTGCCAGCAGTTTACGGTCCAGGGGGCATAACACTGAAGCTTTCTTT. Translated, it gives CASSLRSRGHNTEAFF.

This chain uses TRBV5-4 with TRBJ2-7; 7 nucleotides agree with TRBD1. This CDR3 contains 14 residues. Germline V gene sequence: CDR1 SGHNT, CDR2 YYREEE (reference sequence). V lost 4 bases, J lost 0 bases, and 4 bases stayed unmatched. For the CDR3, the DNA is TGTGCCAGCAGCCCGGGACAGAGCTCCTACGAGCAGTACTTC. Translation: CASSPGQSSYEQYF.

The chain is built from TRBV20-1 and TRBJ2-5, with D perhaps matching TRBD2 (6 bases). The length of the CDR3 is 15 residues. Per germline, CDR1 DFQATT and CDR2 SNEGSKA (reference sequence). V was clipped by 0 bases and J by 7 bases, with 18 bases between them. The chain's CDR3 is CSARDTNGGKGTQYF. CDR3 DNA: TGCAGTGCTAGAGACACAAACGGGGGAAAGGGGACCCAGTACTTC.

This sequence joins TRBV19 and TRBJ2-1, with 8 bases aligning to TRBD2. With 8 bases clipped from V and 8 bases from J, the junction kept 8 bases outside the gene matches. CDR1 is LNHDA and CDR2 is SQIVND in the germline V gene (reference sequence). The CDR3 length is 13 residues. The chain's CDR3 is CASLREGLDEQFF. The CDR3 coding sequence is TGTGCCAGTCTCCGGGAGGGCCTCGATGAGCAGTTCTTC.

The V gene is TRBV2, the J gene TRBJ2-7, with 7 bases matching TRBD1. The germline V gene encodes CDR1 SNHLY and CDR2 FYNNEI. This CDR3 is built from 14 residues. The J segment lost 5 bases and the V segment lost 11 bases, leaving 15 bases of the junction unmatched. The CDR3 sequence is CAEAGGPGADEQYF. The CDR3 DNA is TGTGCCGAAGCAGGGGGACCAGGGGCGGACGAGCAGTACTTC. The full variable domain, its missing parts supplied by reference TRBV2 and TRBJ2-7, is EPEVTQTPSHQVTQMGQEVILRCVPISNHLYFYWYRQILGQKVEFLVSFYNNEISEKSEIFDDQFSVERPDGSNFTLKIRSTKLEDSAMYFCAEAGGPGADEQYFGPGTRLTVT.

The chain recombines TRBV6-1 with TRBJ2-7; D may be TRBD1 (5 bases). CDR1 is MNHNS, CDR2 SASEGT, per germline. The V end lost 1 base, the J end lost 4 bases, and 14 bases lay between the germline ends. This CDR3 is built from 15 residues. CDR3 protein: CASSEGSGRWYEQYF. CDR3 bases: TGTGCCAGCAGTGAAGGGTCAGGGCGATGGTACGAGCAGTACTTC.

The CDR3 protein is CASSLWGPQVGTQYF. CDR3 in DNA: TGTGCCAGCAGCTTGTGGGGCCCCCAGGTGGGGACCCAGTACTTC. The chain carries TRBV5-8 and TRBJ2-5; D perhaps matches TRBD1 (5 bases). Between the trimmed V and J ends, which lost 1 base and 7 bases, there was a span of 17 bases. CDR1 SGHTS and CDR2 YDEGEE come from the germline V gene. There are 15 residues in the CDR3.

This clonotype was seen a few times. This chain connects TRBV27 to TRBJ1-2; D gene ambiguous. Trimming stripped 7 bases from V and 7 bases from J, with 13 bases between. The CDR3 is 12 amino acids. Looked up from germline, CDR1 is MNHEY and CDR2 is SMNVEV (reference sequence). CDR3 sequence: CASTSAGFGYTF. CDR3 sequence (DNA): TGTGCCAGCACCTCGGCTGGTTTTGGCTACACCTTC.

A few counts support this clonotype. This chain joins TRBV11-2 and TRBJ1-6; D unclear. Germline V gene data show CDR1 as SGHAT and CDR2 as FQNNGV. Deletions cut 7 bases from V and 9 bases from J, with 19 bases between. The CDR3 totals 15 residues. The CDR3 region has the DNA TGTGCCAGCACCGAATTAGGCTTCGGCGGTTCACCCCTCCACTTT. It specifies CASTELGFGGSPLHF.

CDR3 region: CASSGRTSGTVDTQYF. The CDR3 bases are TGTGCCAGCAGTGGACGGACTAGCGGGACGGTAGATACGCAGTATTTT. The chain employs TRBV6-1 and TRBJ2-3; TRBD2 matches 12 bases. The CDR3 spans 16 residues. Germline loops: CDR1 MNHNS, CDR2 SASEGT. V lost 4 bases and J lost 5; bases outside the gene matches: 7.

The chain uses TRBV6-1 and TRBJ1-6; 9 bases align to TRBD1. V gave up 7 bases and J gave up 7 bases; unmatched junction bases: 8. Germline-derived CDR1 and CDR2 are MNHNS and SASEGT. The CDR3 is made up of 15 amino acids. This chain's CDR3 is CASTHRGQGNSPLHF. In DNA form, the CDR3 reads TGTGCCAGCACACACAGGGGGCAGGGGAATTCACCCCTCCACTTT.

CDR3 sequence reads: CASSLARNTEAFF. DNA for the CDR3: TGTGCCAGCAGCTTGGCCAGGAACACTGAAGCTTTCTTT. The gene calls are TRBV7-6 and TRBJ1-1; D is ambiguous. Looked up from germline, CDR1 is SGHVS and CDR2 is FNYEAQ. V was trimmed by 3 bases and J by 1 base, leaving 6 bases between them. The CDR3 runs to 13 residues. Supplemented by reference TRBV7-6 and TRBJ1-1, the full variable domain reads GAGVSQSPRYKVTKRGQDVALRCDPISGHVSLYWYRQALGQGPEFLTYFNYEAQQDKSGLPNDRFSAERPEGSISTLTIQRTEQRDSAMYRCASSLARNTEAFFGQGTRLTVV.

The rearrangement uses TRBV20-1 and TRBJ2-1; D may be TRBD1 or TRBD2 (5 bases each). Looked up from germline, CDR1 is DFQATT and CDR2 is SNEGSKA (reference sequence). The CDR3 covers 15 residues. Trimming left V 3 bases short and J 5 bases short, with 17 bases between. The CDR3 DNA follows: TGCAGTGCTAGTCACTCCGGGACCCTACACAATGAGCAGTTCTTC. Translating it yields CSASHSGTLHNEQFF.

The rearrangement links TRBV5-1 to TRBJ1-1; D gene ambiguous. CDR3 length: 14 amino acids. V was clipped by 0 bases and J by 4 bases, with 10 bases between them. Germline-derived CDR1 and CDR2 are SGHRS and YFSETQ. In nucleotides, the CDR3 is TGCGCCAGCAGCTTGGACGGGTACGGCACTGAAGCTTTCTTT. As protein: CASSLDGYGTEAFF.